Below, 24 T cell receptor beta chains from the same sample are listed, as sequenced in a study of cytomegalovirus exposure and HLA in healthy donors. PCR employed 60 Vbeta and 13 Jbeta primers. The table came from immunoSEQ multiplex PCR; TCRdb's copy has only in-frame clones and leaves some out. The table has some 130,000 clones, around 9% seen once. Sequencing was carried out using PBMCs. These receptors came from a woman aged 35 to 49 in good health and CMV-seropositive.

V gene TRBV7-8 combines with J gene TRBJ2-7; 7 nucleotides align to TRBD1. Germline CDR1 SGHVS, CDR2 FQNEAQ. There are 14 residues in the CDR3. After removal of 4 bases from V and 3 bases from J, the junction contained 6 bases not matched to a gene. CDR3 sequence: CASSSVTGRYEQYF. DNA for the CDR3: TGTGCCAGCAGCTCAGTGACAGGGCGCTACGAGCAGTACTTC. The variable domain in full, completed from reference TRBV7-8 and TRBJ2-7, reads GAGVSQSPRYKVAKRGQDVALRCDPISGHVSLFWYQQALGQGPEFLTYFQNEAQLDKSGLPSDRFFAERPEGSVSTLKIQRTQQEDSAVYLCASSSVTGRYEQYFGPGTRLTVT.

In nucleotides, the CDR3 is TGTGCCAGTAGTATAGGGACAGGGGACAATGAGCAGTTCTTC. It is translated as CASSIGTGDNEQFF. J is TRBJ2-1 and V is TRBV19, with 9 bases lining up with TRBD1. The J segment lost 5 bases and the V segment lost 1 base, leaving 0 bases of the junction unmatched. The CDR3 totals 14 residues. CDR1 and CDR2 (germline): LNHDA, SQIVND (reference sequence). Full variable domain (rest looked up from reference TRBV19 and TRBJ2-1): DGGITQSPKYLFRKEGQNVTLSCEQNLNHDAMYWYRQDPGQGLRLIYYSQIVNDFQKGDIAEGYSVSREKKESFPLTVTSAQKNPTAFYLCASSIGTGDNEQFFGPGTRLTVL.

The chain carries TRBV4-2 and TRBJ2-3; 12 positions match TRBD2. After removal of 4 bases from V and 1 base from J, the junction contained 6 bases not matched to a gene. The germline V gene encodes CDR1 LGHNA and CDR2 YNFKEQ. The CDR3 spans 17 residues. The CDR3 region is CASSPRLAGAGTDTQYF. The CDR3 coding sequence is TGTGCCAGCAGCCCTCGACTAGCGGGGGCCGGCACAGATACGCAGTATTTT.

This clone occurred once. V gene TRBV2 combines with J gene TRBJ2-1, with TRBD2 matching over 8 bases. The CDR3 runs 15 residues. Germline loops: CDR1 SNHLY, CDR2 FYNNEI. V lost 3 bases, J lost 2 bases, and 3 bases stayed unmatched. CDR3 sequence: CASSDSGVTYNEQFF. CDR3 DNA sequence: TGTGCCAGCAGTGATAGCGGGGTCACCTACAATGAGCAGTTCTTC.

This clone occurred a few times. This chain joins TRBV2 and TRBJ1-1, with 10 positions matching TRBD1. The germline V gene has CDR1 SNHLY and CDR2 FYNNEI. The V segment lost 9 bases and the J segment 10 bases; nucleotides outside the gene matches: 5. The CDR3 has 11 residues. CDR3: CARGQGRRAFF. Here the CDR3 DNA reads TGTGCCAGGGGACAGGGGAGGAGAGCTTTCTTT.

In this sample, this clone turned up a few times. CDR3 nucleotides: TGTGCCAGCAGCCCACAGGGGGCAACTAATGAAAAACTGTTTTTT. Translating it yields CASSPQGATNEKLFF. The rearrangement joins TRBV7-9 to TRBJ1-4; TRBD1 matches at 8 bases. This CDR3 contains 15 residues. The junction had 2 bases not matched to a gene; V was cut back by 5 bases and J by 0 bases. CDR1 is SEHNR, CDR2 FQNEAQ, per germline (reference sequence).

CDR3 loop: CASSSQGVGYGYTF. CDR3 coding DNA: TGCGCCAGCAGCTCGCAGGGCGTGGGCTATGGCTACACCTTC. The chain uses TRBV5-1 and TRBJ1-2, with D tentatively TRBD1 (5 bases). Looked up from germline, CDR1 is SGHRS and CDR2 is YFSETQ. This CDR3 is 14 amino acids long. Trimming pared 3 bases from V and 4 bases from J, leaving 13 bases between.

The rearrangement uses TRBV7-2 and TRBJ1-2; 7 positions match TRBD1. The trim removed 10 bases at V and 3 bases at J, leaving 8 bases unmatched. Germline V CDR1 and CDR2: SGHTA, FQGNSA. This CDR3 spans 13 amino acids. The CDR3 protein is CATGRGFYYGYTF. CDR3 nucleotides: TGTGCCACGGGCAGGGGGTTTTACTATGGCTACACCTTC.

This clone has only a few counts. The CDR3 loop reads CASSEALRTEAFF. The CDR3 DNA reads TGTGCCAGCAGTGAAGCGCTCCGGACTGAAGCTTTCTTT. J is TRBJ1-1 and V is TRBV2, with D hard to call. Trimming took off 0 bases at V and 5 bases at J, with 7 bases between the two ends. Germline lookup yields CDR1 SNHLY and CDR2 FYNNEI. CDR3 length: 13 amino acids.

This clone was seen more than once but under ten times. CDR3 loop: CASSPSGTASGTDTQYF. In DNA form, the CDR3 reads TGCGCCAGCAGTCCCTCAGGGACGGCTAGCGGAACAGATACGCAGTATTTT. The chain employs TRBV5-1 and TRBJ2-3, with 7 bases aligning to TRBD2. The CDR3 consists of 17 residues. Trimming cost V 5 bases and J 3 bases; bases outside gene matches: 15. Germline CDR1 reads SGHRS; CDR2 reads YFSETQ.

The V gene is TRBV7-9, the J gene TRBJ2-6; perhaps TRBD1 as D (6 bases). Per the germline V gene, CDR1 is SEHNR and CDR2 is FQNEAQ (reference sequence). The CDR3 covers 16 residues. V was trimmed by 3 bases and J by 1 base, leaving 10 bases between them. CDR3 protein: CASSLLQGSGANVLTF. DNA for the CDR3: TGTGCCAGCAGCTTGCTCCAGGGGTCTGGGGCCAACGTCCTGACTTTC.

The chain is built from TRBV7-9 and TRBJ2-7, with 7 bases matching TRBD2. Unmatched junction bases numbered 10, after V lost 11 bases and J lost 3 bases. The germline gives CDR1 SEHNR, CDR2 FQNEAQ (reference sequence). The CDR3 extends over 13 amino acids. In DNA form, the CDR3 reads TGTGCCGTCAGCGGACTAGATCTCTACGAGCAGTACTTC. This translates into CAVSGLDLYEQYF.

The chain uses TRBV7-6 and TRBJ2-7; 9 positions match TRBD1. The CDR3 spans 15 residues. CDR1 and CDR2 from the germline V gene are SGHVS and FNYEAQ. The junction had 5 bases not matched to a gene; V was cut back by 0 bases and J by 5 bases. The CDR3 protein is CASSLATGGSHEQYF. CDR3 nucleotide sequence: TGTGCCAGCAGCTTAGCGACAGGGGGTAGCCACGAGCAGTACTTC.

The chain employs TRBV6-1 and TRBJ2-7; TRBD1 matches 10 bases. After removal of 0 bases from V and 8 bases from J, the junction contained 22 bases not matched to a gene. The germline gives CDR1 MNHNS, CDR2 SASEGT. CDR3 length: 20 amino acids. The DNA for the CDR3 is TGTGCCAGCAGTGAAGCGCTTCAAGGGATCCGGGACAGGGGTCACCTCAAGCAGTACTTC. It translates to CASSEALQGIRDRGHLKQYF.

The rearrangement links TRBV7-2 to TRBJ1-5; D unclear. The germline CDR1 and CDR2 sequences are SGHTA and FQGNSA. V was clipped by 5 bases and J by 6 bases, with 11 bases between them. This CDR3 is built from 13 residues. CDR3: CASSPPSGQPQHF. DNA for the CDR3: TGTGCCAGCAGCCCCCCAAGCGGTCAGCCCCAGCATTTT.

This rearrangement joins TRBV7-2 to TRBJ2-7, with 11 bases matching TRBD2. V shed 2 bases and J 6 bases; nucleotides not matched to a gene: 18. Germline CDR1 is SGHTA and CDR2 is FQGNSA. This CDR3 spans 19 amino acids. In DNA, the CDR3 is TGTGCCAGCAGCTTAATTCGGGGTGCTAGCGGGGGGAGTACCTCCGAGCAGTACTTC. Translation: CASSLIRGASGGSTSEQYF.

This clone was detected only a few times. The chain couples TRBV6-6 to TRBJ2-4, with 9 bases identical to TRBD1. V shed 2 bases and J 11 bases; nucleotides not matched to a gene: 4. The CDR3 is 13 residues long. Germline CDR1 and CDR2: MNHNY and SVGAGI (reference sequence). The CDR3 loop reads CASSYLGQGLQYF. The DNA for the CDR3 is TGTGCCAGCAGTTACCTCGGACAGGGGCTTCAGTACTTC.

The CDR3 region is CSVGWEGSPLHF. In nucleotides, the CDR3 is TGCAGCGTGGGCTGGGAGGGCTCACCCCTCCACTTT. This chain joins TRBV29-1 and TRBJ1-6; D remains ambiguous. CDR1 is SQVTM, CDR2 ANQGSEA, per germline. The CDR3 length is 12 residues. V was trimmed by 6 bases and J by 10 bases, leaving 13 bases between them.

The chain uses TRBV7-9 and TRBJ1-1; 9 bases map to TRBD1. V shed 2 bases, J shed 5 bases, and the junction held 6 bases outside the gene matches. CDR3 length: 15 amino acids. Germline V CDR1 and CDR2: SEHNR, FQNEAQ (reference sequence). The CDR3: CASSLTGGAGTEAFF. The CDR3 region has the DNA TGTGCCAGCAGCTTAACAGGGGGCGCAGGTACTGAAGCTTTCTTT.

V gene TRBV5-4 combines with J gene TRBJ2-3, with 14 bases lining up with TRBD2. V lost 3 bases, J lost 1 base, and 7 bases stayed unmatched. CDR1 and CDR2 from the germline V gene are SGHNT and YYREEE (reference sequence). The CDR3 runs to 18 residues. The CDR3 sequence is CASSSRLTSGGGTDTQYF. The CDR3 region has the DNA TGTGCCAGCAGCTCACGGTTGACTAGCGGGGGGGGCACAGATACGCAGTATTTT.

The rearrangement joins TRBV9 to TRBJ2-2; 11 nucleotides match TRBD1. Trimming at V came to 3 bases and at J to 4 bases, leaving 5 bases not matched to a gene. There are 16 residues in the CDR3. The germline V gene encodes CDR1 SGDLS and CDR2 YYNGEE. CDR3 loop: CASSGPGTGGTGELFF. CDR3 nucleotides: TGTGCCAGCAGCGGTCCCGGGACAGGGGGCACCGGGGAGCTGTTTTTT.

Only a few counts were recorded for this clone. The chain is built from TRBV5-4 and TRBJ2-4; TRBD1 agrees at 7 bases. Losses at the gene ends were 0 bases for V and 7 bases for J; bases not matched to a gene: 7. The germline V gene encodes CDR1 SGHNT and CDR2 YYREEE (reference sequence). The CDR3 loop spans 15 amino acids. In DNA, the CDR3 is TGTGCCAGCAGCTTGGGAGAGGGGGCGCGGAACATTCAGTACTTC. This encodes CASSLGEGARNIQYF.

This clone was recorded a few times. The genes are TRBV5-1 and TRBJ2-1; the match to TRBD1 covers 8 bases. Germline assignment: CDR1 SGHRS and CDR2 YFSETQ. The CDR3 is 16 amino acids. Germline trimming cut 4 bases from V and 8 bases from J; bases unmatched to any gene: 14. The CDR3, as DNA: TGCGCCAGCAGCAGAGGACAGGGCCCTAGGGTCTATGAGCAGTTCTTC. It specifies CASSRGQGPRVYEQFF. Full variable domain (missing parts from reference TRBV5-1 and TRBJ2-1): KAGVTQTPRYLIKTRGQQVTLSCSPISGHRSVSWYQQTPGQGLQFLFEYFSETQRNKGNFPGRFSGRQFSNSRSEMNVSTLELGDSALYLCASSRGQGPRVYEQFFGPGTRLTVL.

The chain uses TRBV6-5 and TRBJ1-1, with D tentatively TRBD1 (5 bases). The CDR3 loop spans 15 amino acids. Germline V gene data show CDR1 as MNHEY and CDR2 as SVGAGI. Trimming took off 6 bases at V and 5 bases at J, with 19 bases between the two ends. The CDR3 DNA reads TGTGCCAGCAGCCCTAACGGGCAGGGCAGGACTGAAGCTTTCTTT. This encodes CASSPNGQGRTEAFF.